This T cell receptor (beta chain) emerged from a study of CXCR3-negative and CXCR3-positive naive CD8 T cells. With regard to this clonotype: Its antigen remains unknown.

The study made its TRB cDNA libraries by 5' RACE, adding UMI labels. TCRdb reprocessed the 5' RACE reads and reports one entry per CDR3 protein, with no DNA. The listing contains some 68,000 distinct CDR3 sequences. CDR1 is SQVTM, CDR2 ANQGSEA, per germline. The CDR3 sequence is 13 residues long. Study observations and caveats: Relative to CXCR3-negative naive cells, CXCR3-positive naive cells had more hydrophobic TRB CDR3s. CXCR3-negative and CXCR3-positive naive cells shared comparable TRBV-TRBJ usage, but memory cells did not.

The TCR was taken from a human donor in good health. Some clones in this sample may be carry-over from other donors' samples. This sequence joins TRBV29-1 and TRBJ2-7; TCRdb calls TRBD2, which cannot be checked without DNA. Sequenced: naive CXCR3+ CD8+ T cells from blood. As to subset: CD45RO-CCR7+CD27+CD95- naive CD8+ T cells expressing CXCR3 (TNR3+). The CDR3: CSVVLAGSYEQYF.